This T cell receptor beta chain was found in a study of shared clonotypes between healthy human individuals. Overall study context: The composition of the donors was a couple of women and a few men aged 18 to 49.

For every subset, genomic DNA was evenly distributed across several immunoSEQ plates. In replicate PCRs of sorted subsets, about 200 ng DNA, about 30,000 T cell genomes, was used. Data came from immunoSEQ multiplex PCR; TCRdb stores just in-frame clones and leaves some out. The data show over 2 million clones, with 85% to 95% seen just once and more than 0.1% held by the top ten. The CDR3 covers 13 residues. V lost 0 bases and J lost 2, with 4 bases in between. Germline V gene data show CDR1 as SGHDN and CDR2 as FVKESK. This TCR came from a man aged 18 to 29 in good health. The sample consisted of naive CD4+ T cells sorted from blood. The sample's subset: CD45RA+ positively selected. The V and J genes are TRBV14 and TRBJ1-2; D ambiguous. The CDR3 nucleotides read TGTGCCAGCAGCCAAGATCTCAACTATGGCTACACCTTC. Residues: CASSQDLNYGYTF.